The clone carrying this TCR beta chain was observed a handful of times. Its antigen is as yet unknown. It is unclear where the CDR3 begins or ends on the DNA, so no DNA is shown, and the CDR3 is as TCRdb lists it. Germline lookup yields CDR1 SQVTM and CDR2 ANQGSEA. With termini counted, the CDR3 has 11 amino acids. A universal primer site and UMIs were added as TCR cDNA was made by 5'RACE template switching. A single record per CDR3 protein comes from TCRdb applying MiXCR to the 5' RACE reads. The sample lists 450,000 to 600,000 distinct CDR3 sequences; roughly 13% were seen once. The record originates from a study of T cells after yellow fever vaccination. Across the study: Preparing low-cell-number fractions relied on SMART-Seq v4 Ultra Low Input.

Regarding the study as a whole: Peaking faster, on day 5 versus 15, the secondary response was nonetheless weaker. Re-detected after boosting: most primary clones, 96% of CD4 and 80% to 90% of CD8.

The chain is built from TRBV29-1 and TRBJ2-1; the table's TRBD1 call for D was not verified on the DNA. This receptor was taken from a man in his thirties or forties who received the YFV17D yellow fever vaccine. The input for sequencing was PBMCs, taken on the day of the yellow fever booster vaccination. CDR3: CSVGIGTVGFF.